The rows below give T cell receptor beta chains drawn from one sample of a study of regulatory T cells in long-lasting Graves disease. TCRdb reprocessed the multiplex PCR reads via MiXCR and lists one record per CDR3 protein. This repertoire shows approximately 400,000 distinct CDR3 sequences, around 15% found once; its top ten account for about 20%. The material sequenced was peripheral blood mononuclear cells (PBMCs), taken at new diagnosis, from a patient treated with antithyroid drugs. Receptors were obtained from a female donor with Graves disease. The conserved cysteine and the conserved F or W are not part of the CDR3 here.

TRBV3-1,ASSQEVGGDGYT
TRBV19,ASSPTAGSNQPQH
TRBV5-1,ASSLPSGTENTGELF
TRBV7-8,ASSSGFEQY
TRBV19,ASSTLPGTSGGRYNEQF
TRBV30,AWRARGSHSYEQY
TRBV19,ASSIGRVEAF
TRBV6-4,ASRPTPGGVNTEAF
TRBV27,ASSLISGGANGELF
TRBV4-1,ASSQDRRGRLLSGNTIY
TRBV29-1,GAVQGTISGANVLT
TRBV5-1,ASSTGQSFHEAF
TRBV5-6,ASSSGLRHTGELF
TRBV30,AWSVAGGPILDEQF
TRBV6-2/TRBV6-3,ASSGGQPYGYT
TRBV6-5,ASSYSGTGGINEQF
TRBV28,ASSLEVGSPYEQY
TRBV20-1,SASTSTQY
TRBV7-9,ASSSPSGWRDNEQF
TRBV2,ASSPTDGYT
TRBV3-1,ASSQRVGNEQF
TRBV19,ASSPPIWATGLPNQPQH
TRBV28,ASSFGGQGINQPQH
TRBV11-3,ASSLHPGLHSYNEQF
TRBV7-9,ASSLAAEEQY
TRBV2,ASSRQGAEVNTEAF
TRBV27,ATSTGRYEQY
TRBV12-5,ASGLVAGLNEKLF
TRBV6-2/TRBV6-3,ASSYTPGQGNTEAF
TRBV15,ATSGAPERVSNQPQH
TRBV28,ASSFGPELPEAF
TRBV12-3/TRBV12-4,ASSSDLPSGGAETQY
TRBV30,AWRLGGNYGYT
TRBV7-8,ASSRKRAAVNTEAF
TRBV6-5,ASSYFGPAYEQY
TRBV12-3/TRBV12-4,ASSLHYEQY
TRBV12-3/TRBV12-4,ASSLAAWDEDEQF
TRBV7-3,ASSSSETSRQNTGELF
TRBV6-2/TRBV6-3,ASSYSGTYARDEQF
TRBV14,ASSPRWGTDTQY
TRBV2,ASSYPNSQGGRQPQH
TRBV2,ASRAGQVTYEQY